What follows is one T cell receptor (beta chain) and its context. Its target antigen remains unknown. No quality values exist for individual bases; no much larger clone is one base distant. The sample belongs to a study of blood T cell repertoires in COVID-19 (dated by TCRdb to about 2020). Notes on the research overall: Samples from collaborators originated in the United States, Italy and Spain and spanned both the acute and convalescent phases of COVID-19. Where HLA class I and class II types were available, the types were taken from metadata supplied by the sample provider, not from assay-based typing. The samples were drawn from the first 160 participants of the ongoing ImmuneRACE study and from 1,200 or so subjects provided by 6 global collaborators. The sample metadata nearly always contained a de-identified subject ID, COVID-19 status, age in years and sex. The dataset comprised deeply sampled blood TCRbeta repertoires from subjects exposed to, actively infected with, or recovered from COVID-19. The repertoires were released in a freely available public database meant as a resource for research on the immune response to SARS-CoV-2. The prospective study material was composed of cDNA or gDNA derived from T cells, B-cell-depleted T cells, or PBMCs. What the research found in general, with its limitations: How much clinical and demographic metadata was included differed by source and by participant, and the metadata was provided uncurated.

The immunoSEQ Assay, a bias-controlled multiplex PCR, was used to amplify TCRbeta CDR3 regions from genomic DNA. The study's own analysis went as follows. Nucleated cell counts per sample were estimated from amplification of reference gene primers within the assay. Sequence reads were collapsed and filtered to measure the absolute abundance of every unique TCRbeta CDR3 rearrangement. For each sample, productive Simpson clonality was calculated as the square root of Simpson's diversity index over productive rearrangements. TCRdb took this table from immuneACCESS and kept in-frame rearrangements with V and J called. Such tables lack part of the clones; where checked against another copy, unresolved V genes explain under half of the gap, and the rest is unexplained. That table furnishes V, J and clone size, whereas the DNA furnished D and trimming. In this sample the table shows about 100,000 clones, roughly 84% of which occur a single time. The top ten clones comprise 10% to 15% of the sample.

Each collaborating institution followed its own protocols to collect whole blood in K2EDTA tubes. Collaborator samples were shipped for TCRbeta analysis as frozen whole blood, isolated PBMCs, or DNA extracted from either sample type. The specimen was peripheral blood. The receptor comes from a human donor in a cohort sampled during active COVID-19.

The DNA is TGCGCCAGCAGCTTGGGGAGCGGGAGGGCCGACGAGCAGTACTTC. Translated, it gives CASSLGSGRADEQYF. The sequence links TRBV5-1 to TRBJ2-7; 10 middle bases align to TRBD2. According to the germline V gene, CDR1 reads SGHRS and CDR2 reads YFSETQ. Trimming takes 0 bases off V and 5 bases off J; junction bases not matched to a gene: 5. The CDR3 holds 15 amino acids from the cysteine to the phenylalanine. Only the CDR3 portion is preserved as DNA: 45 bases, with reading frame beginning at the first base.